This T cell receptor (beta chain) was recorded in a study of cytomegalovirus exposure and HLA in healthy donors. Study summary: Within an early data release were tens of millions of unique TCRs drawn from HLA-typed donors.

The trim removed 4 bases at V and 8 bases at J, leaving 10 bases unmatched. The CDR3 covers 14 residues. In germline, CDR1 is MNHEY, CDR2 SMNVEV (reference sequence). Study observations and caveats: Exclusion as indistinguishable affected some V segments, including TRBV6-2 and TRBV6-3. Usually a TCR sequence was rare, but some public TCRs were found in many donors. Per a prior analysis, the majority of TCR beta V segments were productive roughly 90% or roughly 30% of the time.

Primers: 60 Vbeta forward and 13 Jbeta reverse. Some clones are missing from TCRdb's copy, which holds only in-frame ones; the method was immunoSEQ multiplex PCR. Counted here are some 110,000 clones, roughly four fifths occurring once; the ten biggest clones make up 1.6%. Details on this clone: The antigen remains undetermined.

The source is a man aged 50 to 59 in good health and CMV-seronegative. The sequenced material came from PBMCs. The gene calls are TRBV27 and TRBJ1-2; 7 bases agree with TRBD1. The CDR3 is CASSSSRQGWGYTF. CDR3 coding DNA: TGTGCCAGCAGTTCATCCAGACAGGGTTGGGGCTACACCTTC.